This TCR beta chain was retrieved from a study of OX40 agonist ivuxolimab in advanced cancers. The wider study: People who had prior anti-PD-1, anti-PD-L1 or anti-CTLA-4 therapy could take part, and under 45% had some.

Measured with immunoSEQ multiplex PCR; TCRdb has only the in-frame clones, and not every one. Found here are fewer than 40,000 clones, around 90% of them singletons; the top ten hold 36%. Cycle 7 day 1, cycle 4 day 1, and baseline were the timepoints at which blood was sampled. General study results and limits: CD4+ and CD8+ blood T cells expanded clonally by week 6 at 0.1 to 3.0 mg/kg. Among the lowest levels of clonal expansion were found in partial responders at 0.1-3.0 mg/kg.

Trimming cost V 7 bases and J 6 bases, with 19 bases left between them. Germline V lookup: CDR1 MNHEY, CDR2 SMNVEV (reference sequence). CDR3 length: 14 residues. This clone showed up just once. Its target is not known. The V gene is TRBV27, the J gene TRBJ2-7; D is unclear. This sample comprised CD4+ or CD8+ T cells sorted from blood, obtained in a trial of the OX40 agonist ivuxolimab. The clonotype was recovered from an adult with an advanced solid tumor such as melanoma, head and neck, liver or kidney cancer. The CDR3 nucleotides read TGTGCCAGCAACAATGGGTTGGGGTCGGGCGAGCAGTACTTC. This translates into CASNNGLGSGEQYF.